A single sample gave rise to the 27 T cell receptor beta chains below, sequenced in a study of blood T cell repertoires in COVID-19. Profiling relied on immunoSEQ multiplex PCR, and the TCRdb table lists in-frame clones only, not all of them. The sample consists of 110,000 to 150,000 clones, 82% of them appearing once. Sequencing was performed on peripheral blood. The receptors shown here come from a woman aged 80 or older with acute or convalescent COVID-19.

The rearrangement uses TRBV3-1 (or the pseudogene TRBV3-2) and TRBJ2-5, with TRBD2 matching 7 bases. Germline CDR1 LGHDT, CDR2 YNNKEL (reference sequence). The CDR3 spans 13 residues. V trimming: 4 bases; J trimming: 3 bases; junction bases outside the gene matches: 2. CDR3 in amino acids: CASSPTSEETQYF. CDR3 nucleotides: TGTGCCAGCAGCCCAACTAGCGAAGAGACCCAGTACTTC.

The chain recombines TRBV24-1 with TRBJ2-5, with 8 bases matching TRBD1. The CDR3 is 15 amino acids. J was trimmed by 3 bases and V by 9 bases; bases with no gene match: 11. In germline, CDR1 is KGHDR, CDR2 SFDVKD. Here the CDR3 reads CATQTTGTGEETQYF. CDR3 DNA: TGTGCCACCCAGACGACCGGGACAGGAGAAGAGACCCAGTACTTC.

The CDR3 DNA is TGCGCCAGCAGCTTGGGAAGAGCAGATACGCAGTATTTT. It translates to CASSLGRADTQYF. J is TRBJ2-3 and V is TRBV5-1; D gene ambiguous. This CDR3 has 13 amino acids. The V gene's germline CDR1 is SGHRS and CDR2 YFSETQ. The germline V and J ends were trimmed by 0 bases and 4 bases, with 6 bases remaining between them.

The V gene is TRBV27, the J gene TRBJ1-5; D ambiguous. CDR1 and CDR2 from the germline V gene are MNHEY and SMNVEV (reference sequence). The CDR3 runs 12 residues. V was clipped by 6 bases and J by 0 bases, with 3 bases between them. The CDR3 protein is CASSRSNQPQHF. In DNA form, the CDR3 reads TGTGCCAGCAGCCGTAGCAATCAGCCCCAGCATTTT.

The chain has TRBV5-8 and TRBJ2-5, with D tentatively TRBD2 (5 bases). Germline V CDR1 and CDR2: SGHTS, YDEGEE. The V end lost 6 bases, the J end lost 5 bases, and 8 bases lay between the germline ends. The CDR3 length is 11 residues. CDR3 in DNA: TGTGCCAGCACAGCGGCGGAGACCCAGTACTTC. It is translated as CASTAAETQYF.

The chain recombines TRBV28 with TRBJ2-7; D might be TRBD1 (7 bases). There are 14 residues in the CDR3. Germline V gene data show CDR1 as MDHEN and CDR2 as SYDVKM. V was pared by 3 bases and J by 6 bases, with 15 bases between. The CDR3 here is CASSFSGGPGEQYF. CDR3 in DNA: TGTGCCAGCAGTTTCTCAGGGGGGCCTGGCGAGCAGTACTTC.

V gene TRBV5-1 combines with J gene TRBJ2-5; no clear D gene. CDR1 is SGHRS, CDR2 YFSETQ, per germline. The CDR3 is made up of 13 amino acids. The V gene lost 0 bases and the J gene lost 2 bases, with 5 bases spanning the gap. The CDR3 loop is CASSLGPQETQYF. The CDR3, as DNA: TGCGCCAGCAGCTTGGGGCCGCAAGAGACCCAGTACTTC. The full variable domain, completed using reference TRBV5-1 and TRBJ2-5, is KAGVTQTPRYLIKTRGQQVTLSCSPISGHRSVSWYQQTPGQGLQFLFEYFSETQRNKGNFPGRFSGRQFSNSRSEMNVSTLELGDSALYLCASSLGPQETQYFGPGTRLLVL.

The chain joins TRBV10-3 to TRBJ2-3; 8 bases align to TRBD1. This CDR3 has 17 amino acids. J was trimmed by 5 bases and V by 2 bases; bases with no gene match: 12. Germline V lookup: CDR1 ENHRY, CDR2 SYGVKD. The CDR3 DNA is TGTGCCATCAGTGAGACGTGGGGACAGGAGTCGATAGATACGCAGTATTTT. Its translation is CAISETWGQESIDTQYF.

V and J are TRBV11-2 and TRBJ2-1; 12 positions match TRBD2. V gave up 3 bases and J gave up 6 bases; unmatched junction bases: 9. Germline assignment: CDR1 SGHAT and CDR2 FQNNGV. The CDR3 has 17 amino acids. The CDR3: CASSFELAGGGANEQFF. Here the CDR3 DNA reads TGTGCCAGCAGCTTTGAACTAGCGGGAGGAGGGGCCAATGAGCAGTTCTTC. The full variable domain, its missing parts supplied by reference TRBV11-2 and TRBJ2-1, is EAGVAQSPRYKIIEKRQSVAFWCNPISGHATLYWYQQILGQGPKLLIQFQNNGVVDDSQLPKDRFSAERLKGVDSTLKIQPAKLEDSAVYLCASSFELAGGGANEQFFGPGTRLTVL.

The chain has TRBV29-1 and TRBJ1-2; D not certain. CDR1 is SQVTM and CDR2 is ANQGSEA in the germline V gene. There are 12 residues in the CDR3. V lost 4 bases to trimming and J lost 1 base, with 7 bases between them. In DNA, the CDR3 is TGCAGCGTTGTAACAGTTAACTATGGCTACACCTTC. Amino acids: CSVVTVNYGYTF.

The CDR3 DNA sequence: TGTGCCAGCAGTACATCTGGAAACACCATATATTTT. As protein: CASSTSGNTIYF. The chain couples TRBV12-3 or TRBV12-4 to TRBJ1-3; D is unresolved. The CDR3 extends over 12 amino acids. V lost 5 bases to trimming and J lost 1 base, with 3 bases between them.

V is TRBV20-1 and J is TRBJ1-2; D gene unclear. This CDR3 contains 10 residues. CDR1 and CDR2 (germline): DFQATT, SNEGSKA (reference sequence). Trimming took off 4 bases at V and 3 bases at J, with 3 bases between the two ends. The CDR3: CSAIDYGYTF. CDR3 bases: TGCAGTGCTATAGACTATGGCTACACCTTC.

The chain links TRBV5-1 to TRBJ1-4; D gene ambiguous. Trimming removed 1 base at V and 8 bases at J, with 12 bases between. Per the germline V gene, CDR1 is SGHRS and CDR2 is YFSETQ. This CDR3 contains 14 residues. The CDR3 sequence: CASSLFQAGEKLFF. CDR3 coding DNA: TGCGCCAGCAGCTTGTTCCAGGCAGGCGAAAAACTGTTTTTT.

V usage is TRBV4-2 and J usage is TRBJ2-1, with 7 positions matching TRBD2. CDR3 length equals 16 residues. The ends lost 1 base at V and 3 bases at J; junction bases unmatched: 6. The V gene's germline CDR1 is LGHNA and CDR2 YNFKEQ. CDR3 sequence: CASSQGLADLYNEQFF. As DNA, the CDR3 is TGTGCCAGCAGCCAAGGTCTAGCGGATCTCTACAATGAGCAGTTCTTC.

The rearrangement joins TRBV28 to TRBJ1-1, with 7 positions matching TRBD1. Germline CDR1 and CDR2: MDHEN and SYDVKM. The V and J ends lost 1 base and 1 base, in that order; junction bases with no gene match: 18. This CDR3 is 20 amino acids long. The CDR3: CASSLLRGLGRGVGNTEAFF. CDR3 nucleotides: TGTGCCAGCAGTTTATTGAGAGGTCTGGGCAGGGGGGTGGGGAACACTGAAGCTTTCTTT.

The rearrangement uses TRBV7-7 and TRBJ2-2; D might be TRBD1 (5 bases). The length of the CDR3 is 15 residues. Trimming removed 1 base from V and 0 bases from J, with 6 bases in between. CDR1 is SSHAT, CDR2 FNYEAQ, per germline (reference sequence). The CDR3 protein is CASSLDRPNTGELFF. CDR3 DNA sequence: TGTGCCAGCAGCTTAGACAGGCCGAACACCGGGGAGCTGTTTTTT. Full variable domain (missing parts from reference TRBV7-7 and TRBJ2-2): GAGVSQSPRYKVTKRGQDVTLRCDPISSHATLYWYQQALGQGPEFLTYFNYEAQPDKSGLPSDRFSAERPEGSISTLTIQRTEQRDSAMYRCASSLDRPNTGELFFGEGSRLTVL.

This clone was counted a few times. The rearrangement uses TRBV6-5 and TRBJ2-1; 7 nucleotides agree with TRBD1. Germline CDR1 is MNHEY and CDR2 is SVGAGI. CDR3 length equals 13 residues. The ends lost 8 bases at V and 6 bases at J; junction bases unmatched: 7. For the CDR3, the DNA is TGTGCCAGCGGCCATAACAGGGGCAATGAGCAGTTCTTC. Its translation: CASGHNRGNEQFF.

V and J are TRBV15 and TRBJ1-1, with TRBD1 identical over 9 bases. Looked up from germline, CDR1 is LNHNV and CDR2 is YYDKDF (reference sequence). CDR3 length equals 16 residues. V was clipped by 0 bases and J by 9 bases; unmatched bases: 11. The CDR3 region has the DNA TGTGCCACCAGCAGAGATTTCCCGGGACAGGGCGACCAAGCTTTCTTT. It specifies CATSRDFPGQGDQAFF. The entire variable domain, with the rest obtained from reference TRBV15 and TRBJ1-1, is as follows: DAMVIQNPRYQVTQFGKPVTLSCSQTLNHNVMYWYQQKSSQAPKLLFHYYDKDFNNEADTPDNFQSRRPNTSFCFLDIRSPGLGDTAMYLCATSRDFPGQGDQAFFGQGTRLTVV.

In nucleotides, the CDR3 is TGTGCCTGGAGTAGGGACACAAAAAATTCACCCCTCCACTTT. Amino acid sequence: CAWSRDTKNSPLHF. The J gene is TRBJ1-6, the V gene TRBV30; weak D call: TRBD1 (6 bases). Trimming removed 2 bases from V and 7 bases from J, with 12 bases in between. The CDR3 has 14 amino acids. Per germline, CDR1 GTSNPN and CDR2 SVGIG (reference sequence).

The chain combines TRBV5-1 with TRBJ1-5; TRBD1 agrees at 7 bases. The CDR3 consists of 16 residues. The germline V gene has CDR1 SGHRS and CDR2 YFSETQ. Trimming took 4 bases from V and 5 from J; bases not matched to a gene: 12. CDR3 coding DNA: TGCGCCAGCAGCCCCCGGCCAGGGGGTCAGGATCAGCCCCAGCATTTT. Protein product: CASSPRPGGQDQPQHF. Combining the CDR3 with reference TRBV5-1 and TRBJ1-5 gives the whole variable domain KAGVTQTPRYLIKTRGQQVTLSCSPISGHRSVSWYQQTPGQGLQFLFEYFSETQRNKGNFPGRFSGRQFSNSRSEMNVSTLELGDSALYLCASSPRPGGQDQPQHFGDGTRLSIL.

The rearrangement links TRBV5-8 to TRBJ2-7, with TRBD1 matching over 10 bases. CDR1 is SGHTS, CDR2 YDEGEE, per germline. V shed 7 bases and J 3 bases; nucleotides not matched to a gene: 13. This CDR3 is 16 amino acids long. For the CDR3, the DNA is TGTGCCAGCCGGCTTATTCCGGACAGGGGGATCTACGAGCAGTACTTC. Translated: CASRLIPDRGIYEQYF.

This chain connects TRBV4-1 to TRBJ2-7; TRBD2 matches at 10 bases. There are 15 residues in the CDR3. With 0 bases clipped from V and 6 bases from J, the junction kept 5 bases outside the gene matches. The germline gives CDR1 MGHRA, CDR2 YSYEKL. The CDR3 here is CASSQDPSGRGEQYF. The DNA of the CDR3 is TGCGCCAGCAGCCAAGATCCCAGCGGGAGGGGCGAGCAGTACTTC.

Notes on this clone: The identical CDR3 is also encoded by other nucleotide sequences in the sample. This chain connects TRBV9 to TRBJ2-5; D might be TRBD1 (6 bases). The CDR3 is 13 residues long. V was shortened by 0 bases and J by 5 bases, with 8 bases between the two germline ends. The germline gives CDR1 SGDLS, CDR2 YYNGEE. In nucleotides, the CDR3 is TGTGCCAGCAGCGTAGCAGGGGTGGAGACCCAGTACTTC. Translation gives CASSVAGVETQYF.

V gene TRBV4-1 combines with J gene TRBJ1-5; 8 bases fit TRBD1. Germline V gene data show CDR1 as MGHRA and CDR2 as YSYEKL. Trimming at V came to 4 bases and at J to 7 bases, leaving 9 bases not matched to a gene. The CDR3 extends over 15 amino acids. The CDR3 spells CASSPFSDRGQPQHF. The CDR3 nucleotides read TGCGCCAGCAGCCCTTTCTCCGACAGGGGACAGCCCCAGCATTTT.

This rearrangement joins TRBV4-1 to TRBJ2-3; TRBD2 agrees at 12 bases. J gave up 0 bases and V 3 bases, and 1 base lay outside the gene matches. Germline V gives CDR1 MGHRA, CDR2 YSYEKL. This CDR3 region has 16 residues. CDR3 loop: CASSHGTSGSTDTQYF. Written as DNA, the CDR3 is TGCGCCAGCAGCCACGGGACTAGCGGGAGCACAGATACGCAGTATTTT.

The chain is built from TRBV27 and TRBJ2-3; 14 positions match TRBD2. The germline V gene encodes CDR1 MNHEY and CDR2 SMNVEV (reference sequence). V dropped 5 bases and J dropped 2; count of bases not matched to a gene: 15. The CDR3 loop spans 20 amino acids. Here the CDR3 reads CASSPRTGRLAGGPTDTQYF. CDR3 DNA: TGTGCCAGCAGTCCGAGGACAGGGAGACTAGCGGGAGGGCCCACAGATACGCAGTATTTT.

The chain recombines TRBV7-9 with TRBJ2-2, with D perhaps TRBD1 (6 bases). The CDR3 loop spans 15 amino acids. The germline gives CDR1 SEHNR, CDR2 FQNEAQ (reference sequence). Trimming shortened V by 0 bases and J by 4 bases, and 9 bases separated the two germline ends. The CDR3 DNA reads TGTGCCAGCAGCTTAGCCTCAGGGGTCACCGGGGAGCTGTTTTTT. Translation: CASSLASGVTGELFF.